This T cell receptor beta chain was sequenced in a study of T cells in Graves' hyperthyroidism and ophthalmopathy (dated 2019 in TCRdb). Some background on the complete study: Peripheral blood was sampled at the time of initial diagnosis, prior to any treatment. The paper reports TCR Vbeta CDR3 sequencing of 135 peripheral blood samples: 40 or so ophthalmopathy, under 80 hyperthyroidism and around 17 progressor patients. Prospective prediction of ophthalmopathy was tested in an independent validation cohort consisting of 18 hyperthyroidism patients and approximately 16 patients who later progressed to ophthalmopathy. For training and testing, the 100 or so patients in the discovery cohort were randomly divided in a 7:3 ratio. In about 6 Graves' hyperthyroidism patients, the study also compared T-cell repertoires from thyroid tissue with T-cell repertoires from blood. To identify TCR V-J signatures that set the groups apart, the researchers used a discovery cohort of 95 to 100 patients, made up of under 45 with Graves' ophthalmopathy and about 60 with stable Graves' hyperthyroidism. After sampling, hyperthyroidism patients received methimazole starting at 30 mg daily, and ophthalmopathy patients received high-dose intravenous methylprednisolone.

Concerning this clonotype: Its antigen specificity is not known. Base qualities are not at hand, and no much larger clone is one base apart.

Hyperthyroidism patients were newly diagnosed, had a disease duration of under 2 months, and were aged 18 to 65 years. The study excluded patients with uncontrolled infections, other autoimmune diseases, pregnancy or lactation. Diagnoses relied on clinical symptoms, serum thyroxine and TRAb, thyroid ultrasound and orbital computed tomography. Blood from progressor patients was collected at the time of first diagnosis with hyperthyroidism, before any ophthalmopathy symptoms had appeared. PBMCs were isolated from 10 ml of fresh peripheral blood by Ficoll-Paque density gradient centrifugation. Progressor patients were initially diagnosed with Graves' hyperthyroidism and developed ophthalmopathy during follow-up. Total RNA was extracted with Trizol reagent, and quality was checked on an Agilent 2100 Bioanalyzer. General study outcomes and caveats: In validation, progression to ophthalmopathy was predicted by the model with around 70% sensitivity and roughly 76% specificity, a median of roughly six months before onset. A model built on a 13 V-J signature distinguished ophthalmopathy from stable hyperthyroidism, reaching around 87% sensitivity and about 81% specificity in cross-validation and 80%/75% in testing. Blood samples also contained most of the expanded thyroid clonotypes (frequency above 0.001), which suggests that blood repertoires may reflect thyroid immune responses. Sample size was not statistically predetermined, and investigators were not blinded to group allocation.

Amplification of TCR beta CDR3 regions was carried out from RNA transcripts. For the first round of RT-PCR on the TCR CDR3, the HTBI primer set was used together with the Qiagen OneStep RT-PCR kit. Libraries were constructed in a second round of multiplex PCR, after which size selection and purification were carried out. Libraries were sequenced paired-end with 100 bp reads on an Illumina HiSeq2000. Processing in the source paper ran as follows. SOAPnuke was used to process the raw data, removing reads that contained adapters or uncalled bases, had a mean Phred below 15, or lacked an exact match to the constant primer or identifier. COPE v1.2.5 was used to merge high-quality paired reads, and clonotypes were defined as unique nucleotide sequences. MiTCR v1.1 was used to align clonotypes to the IMGT TRBV, TRBD and TRBJ reference segments. The analysis included only V-J combinations with a frequency above 0.0001, which together covered more than 98% of the repertoires. A TCS score was defined as the ratio of F50 (clonal expansion) to E x V (chaos), with BLOSUM62-based TCRdist applied between CDR3 peptides within each V-J. Welch's t-statistics and random forest reduced 500 to 650 V-J features to roughly 13, which were used in a naive Bayes classifier (R e1071). In-frame beta chains were kept once TCRdb had trimmed the public reads at Q25 with fastp and called clones with MiXCR. Rows are combined by CDR3 protein, so each entry shows the most common genes and DNA. The V and J calls were determined by TCRdb, not by the authors. Here the sample has over 250,000 distinct CDR3 sequences; 25% occur a single time. In total, the top ten clones hold 20% to 30% of the sample.

Material for sequencing was blood. This receptor was identified in a man between 35 and 55 years old with Graves' hyperthyroidism that later progressed to Graves' ophthalmopathy.

Here the CDR3 is given as CSARTGRNEQYF. The bases are TGCAGTGCTCGGACAGGGAGAAACGAGCAGTACTTC. The sequence is built from TRBV20-1 and TRBJ2-7, with 8 central nucleotides matching TRBD1. The CDR3 runs 12 residues from the cysteine to the phenylalanine. The sequence is cut down to CDR3 DNA, 36 bases in frame from base 1. Unmatched junction bases come to 5, with V trimmed by 5 bases and J by 5 bases. Via the germline V gene (reference sequence), CDR1 is DFQATT and CDR2 SNEGSKA.